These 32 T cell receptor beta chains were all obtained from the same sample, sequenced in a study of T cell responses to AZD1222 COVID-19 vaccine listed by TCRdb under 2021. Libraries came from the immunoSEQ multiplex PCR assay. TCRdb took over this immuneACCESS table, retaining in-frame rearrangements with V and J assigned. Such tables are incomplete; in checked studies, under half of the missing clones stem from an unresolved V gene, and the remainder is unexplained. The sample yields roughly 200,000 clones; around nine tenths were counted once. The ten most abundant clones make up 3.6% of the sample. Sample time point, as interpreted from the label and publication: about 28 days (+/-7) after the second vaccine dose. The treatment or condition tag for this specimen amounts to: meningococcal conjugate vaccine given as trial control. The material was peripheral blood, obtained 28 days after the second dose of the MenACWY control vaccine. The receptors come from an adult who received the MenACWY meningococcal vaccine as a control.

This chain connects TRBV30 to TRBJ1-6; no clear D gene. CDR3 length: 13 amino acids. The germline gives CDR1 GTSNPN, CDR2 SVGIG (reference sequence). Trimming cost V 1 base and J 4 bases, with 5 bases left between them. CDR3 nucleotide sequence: TGTGCCTGGAGTGAGGAATATAATTCACCCCTCCACTTT. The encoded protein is CAWSEEYNSPLHF.

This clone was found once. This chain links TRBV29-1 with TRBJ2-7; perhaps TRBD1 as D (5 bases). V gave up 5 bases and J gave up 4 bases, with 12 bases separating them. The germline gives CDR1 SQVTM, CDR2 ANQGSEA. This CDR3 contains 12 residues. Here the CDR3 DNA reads TGCAGCGTTCGACGGCAGGGTTACGAGCAGTACTTC. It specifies CSVRRQGYEQYF.

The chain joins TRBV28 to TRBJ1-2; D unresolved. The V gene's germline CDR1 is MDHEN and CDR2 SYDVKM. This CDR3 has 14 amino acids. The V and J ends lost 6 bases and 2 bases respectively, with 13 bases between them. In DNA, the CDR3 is TGTGCCAGCAGCTTCCTAGTACAGAACTATGGCTACACCTTC. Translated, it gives CASSFLVQNYGYTF.

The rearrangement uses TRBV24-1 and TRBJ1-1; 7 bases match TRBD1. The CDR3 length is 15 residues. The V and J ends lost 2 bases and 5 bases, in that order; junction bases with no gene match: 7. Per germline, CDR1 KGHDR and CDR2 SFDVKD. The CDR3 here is CATSDSTGKGTEAFF. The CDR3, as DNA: TGTGCCACCAGTGATTCGACAGGGAAGGGGACTGAAGCTTTCTTT.

The CDR3 DNA follows: TGTGCCATCAGTGGCCCAGCGGGGGAGCAGTACTTC. It codes for CAISGPAGEQYF. The rearrangement links TRBV10-3 to TRBJ2-7; 7 bases are a match to TRBD2. The CDR3 has 12 amino acids. In germline, CDR1 is ENHRY, CDR2 SYGVKD. With V trimmed by 4 bases and J by 7 bases, 4 bases remained unmatched.

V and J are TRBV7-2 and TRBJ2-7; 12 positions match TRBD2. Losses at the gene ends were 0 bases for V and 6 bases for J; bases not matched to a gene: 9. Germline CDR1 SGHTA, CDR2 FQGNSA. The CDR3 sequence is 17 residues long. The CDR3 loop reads CASSLAGLSSGRGEQYF. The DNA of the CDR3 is TGTGCCAGCAGCTTAGCGGGATTGTCTAGCGGGAGGGGCGAGCAGTACTTC.

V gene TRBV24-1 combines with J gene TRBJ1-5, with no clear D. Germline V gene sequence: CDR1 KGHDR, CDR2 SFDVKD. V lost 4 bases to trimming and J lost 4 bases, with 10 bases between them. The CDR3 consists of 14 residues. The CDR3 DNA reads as TGTGCCACCAGTGACTCCCTACCGAATCAGCCCCAGCATTTT. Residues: CATSDSLPNQPQHF.

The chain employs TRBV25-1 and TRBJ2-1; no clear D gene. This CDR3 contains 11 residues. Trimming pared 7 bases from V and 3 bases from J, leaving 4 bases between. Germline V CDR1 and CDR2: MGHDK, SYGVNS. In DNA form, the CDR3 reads TGTGCCAGCACCCTCTACAATGAGCAGTTCTTC. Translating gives CASTLYNEQFF. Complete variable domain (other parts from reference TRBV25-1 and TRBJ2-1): EADIYQTPRYLVIGTGKKITLECSQTMGHDKMYWYQQDPGMELHLIHYSYGVNSTEKGDLSSESTVSRIRTEHFPLTLESARPSHTSQYLCASTLYNEQFFGPGTRLTVL.

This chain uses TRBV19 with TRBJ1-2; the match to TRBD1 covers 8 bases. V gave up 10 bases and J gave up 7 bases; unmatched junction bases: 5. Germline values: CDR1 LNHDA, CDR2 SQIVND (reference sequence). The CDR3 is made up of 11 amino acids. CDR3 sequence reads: CATGQGSGYTF. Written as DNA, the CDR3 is TGTGCCACCGGACAGGGCTCTGGCTACACCTTC.

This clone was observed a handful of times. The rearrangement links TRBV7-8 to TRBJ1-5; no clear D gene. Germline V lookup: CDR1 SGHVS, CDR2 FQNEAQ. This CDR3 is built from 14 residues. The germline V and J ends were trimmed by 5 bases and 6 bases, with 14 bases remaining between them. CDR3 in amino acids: CASSQTLSGQPQHF. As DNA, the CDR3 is TGTGCCAGCAGCCAAACTCTCTCTGGTCAGCCCCAGCATTTT.

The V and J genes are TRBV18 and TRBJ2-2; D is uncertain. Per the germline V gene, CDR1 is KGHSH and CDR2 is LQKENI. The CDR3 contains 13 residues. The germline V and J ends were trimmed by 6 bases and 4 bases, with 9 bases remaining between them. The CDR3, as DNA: TGTGCCAGCTCCCTCGTTCTCACCGGGGAGCTGTTTTTT. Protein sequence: CASSLVLTGELFF. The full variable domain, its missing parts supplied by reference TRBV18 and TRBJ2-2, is NAGVMQNPRHLVRRRGQEARLRCSPMKGHSHVYWYRQLPEEGLKFMVYLQKENIIDESGMPKERFSAEFPKEGPSILRIQQVVRGDSAAYFCASSLVLTGELFFGEGSRLTVL.

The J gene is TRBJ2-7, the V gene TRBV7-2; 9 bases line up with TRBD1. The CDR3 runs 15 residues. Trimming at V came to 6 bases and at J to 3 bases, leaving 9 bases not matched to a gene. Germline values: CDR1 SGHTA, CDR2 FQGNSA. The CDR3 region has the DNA TGTGCCAGCAGGGGACAGGGCGCTCGGAACTACGAGCAGTACTTC. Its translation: CASRGQGARNYEQYF.

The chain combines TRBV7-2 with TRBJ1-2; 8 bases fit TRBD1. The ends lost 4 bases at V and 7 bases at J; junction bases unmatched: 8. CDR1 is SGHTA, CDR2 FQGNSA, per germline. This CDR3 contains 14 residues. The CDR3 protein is CASSSGQGRSGYTF. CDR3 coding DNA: TGTGCCAGCAGCTCTGGACAGGGAAGATCTGGCTACACCTTC.

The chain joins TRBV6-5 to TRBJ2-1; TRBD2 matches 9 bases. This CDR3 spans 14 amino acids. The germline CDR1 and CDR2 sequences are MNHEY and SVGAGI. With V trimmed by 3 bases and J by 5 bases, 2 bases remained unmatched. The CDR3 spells CASSYGGRDNEQFF. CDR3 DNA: TGTGCCAGCAGTTATGGCGGGAGGGACAATGAGCAGTTCTTC.

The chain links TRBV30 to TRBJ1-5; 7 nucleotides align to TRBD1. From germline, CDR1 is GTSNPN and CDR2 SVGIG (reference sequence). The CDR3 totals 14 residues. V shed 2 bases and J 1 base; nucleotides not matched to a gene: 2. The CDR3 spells CAWSSQGSNQPQHF. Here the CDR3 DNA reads TGTGCCTGGAGTTCACAGGGGAGCAATCAGCCCCAGCATTTT.

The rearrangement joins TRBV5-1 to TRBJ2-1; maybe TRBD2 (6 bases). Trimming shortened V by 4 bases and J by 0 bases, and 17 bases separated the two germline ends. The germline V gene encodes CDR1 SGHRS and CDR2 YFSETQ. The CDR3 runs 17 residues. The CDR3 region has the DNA TGCGCCAGCAGCCCGGACTTGCTAGCGCGCTCCTACAATGAGCAGTTCTTC. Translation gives CASSPDLLARSYNEQFF.

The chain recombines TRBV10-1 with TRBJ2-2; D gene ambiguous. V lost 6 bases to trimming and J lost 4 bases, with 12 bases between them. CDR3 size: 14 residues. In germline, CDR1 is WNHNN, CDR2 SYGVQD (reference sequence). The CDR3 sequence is CASRDASGTGELFF. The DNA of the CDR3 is TGCGCCAGCAGGGACGCCTCGGGCACCGGGGAGCTGTTTTTT.

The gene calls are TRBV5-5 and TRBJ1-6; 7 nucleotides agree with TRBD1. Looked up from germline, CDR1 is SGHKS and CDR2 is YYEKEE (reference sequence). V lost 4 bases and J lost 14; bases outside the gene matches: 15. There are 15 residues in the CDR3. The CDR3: CASSQDRAASEALHF. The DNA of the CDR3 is TGTGCCAGCAGCCAAGACAGGGCCGCCAGTGAGGCCCTCCACTTT.

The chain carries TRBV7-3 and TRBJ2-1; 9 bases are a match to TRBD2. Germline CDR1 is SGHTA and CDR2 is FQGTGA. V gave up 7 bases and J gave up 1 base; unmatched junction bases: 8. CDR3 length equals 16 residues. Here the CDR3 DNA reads TGTGCCAGCACGGTTAGCGGGAGCTCGTCCTACAATGAGCAGTTCTTC. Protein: CASTVSGSSSYNEQFF.

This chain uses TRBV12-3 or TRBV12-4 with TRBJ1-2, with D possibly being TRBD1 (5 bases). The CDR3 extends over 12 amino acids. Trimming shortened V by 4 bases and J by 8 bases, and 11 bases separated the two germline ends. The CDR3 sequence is CASSSPGGGYTF. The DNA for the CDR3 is TGTGCCAGCAGTTCCCCGGGGGGGGGCTACACCTTC.

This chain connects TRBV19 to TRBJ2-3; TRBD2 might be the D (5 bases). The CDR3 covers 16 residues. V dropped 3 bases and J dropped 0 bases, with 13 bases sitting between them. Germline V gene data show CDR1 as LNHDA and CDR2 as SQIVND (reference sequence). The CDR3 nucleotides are TGTGCCAGTAGTATCGAGCGACTAACTAGCACAGATACGCAGTATTTT. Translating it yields CASSIERLTSTDTQYF. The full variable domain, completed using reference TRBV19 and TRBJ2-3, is DGGITQSPKYLFRKEGQNVTLSCEQNLNHDAMYWYRQDPGQGLRLIYYSQIVNDFQKGDIAEGYSVSREKKESFPLTVTSAQKNPTAFYLCASSIERLTSTDTQYFGPGTRLTVL.

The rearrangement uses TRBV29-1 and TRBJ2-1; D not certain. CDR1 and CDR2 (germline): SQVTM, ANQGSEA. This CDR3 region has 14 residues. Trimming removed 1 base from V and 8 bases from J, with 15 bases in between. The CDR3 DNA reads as TGCAGCGTTGAAGTCGGCCTGGGGTCCGATGAGCAGTTCTTC. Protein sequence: CSVEVGLGSDEQFF.

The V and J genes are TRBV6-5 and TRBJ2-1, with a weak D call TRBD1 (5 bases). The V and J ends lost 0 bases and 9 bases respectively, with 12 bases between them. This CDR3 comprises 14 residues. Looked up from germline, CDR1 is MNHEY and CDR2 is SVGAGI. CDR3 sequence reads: CASSYSPRVGEQFF. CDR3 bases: TGTGCCAGCAGTTACTCGCCCAGGGTTGGTGAGCAGTTCTTC.

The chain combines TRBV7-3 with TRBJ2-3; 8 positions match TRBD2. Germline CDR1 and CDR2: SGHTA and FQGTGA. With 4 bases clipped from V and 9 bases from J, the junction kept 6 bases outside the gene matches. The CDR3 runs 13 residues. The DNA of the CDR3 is TGTGCCAGCAGCTCAACCGGCGGGAGGACGCAGTATTTT. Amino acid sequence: CASSSTGGRTQYF.

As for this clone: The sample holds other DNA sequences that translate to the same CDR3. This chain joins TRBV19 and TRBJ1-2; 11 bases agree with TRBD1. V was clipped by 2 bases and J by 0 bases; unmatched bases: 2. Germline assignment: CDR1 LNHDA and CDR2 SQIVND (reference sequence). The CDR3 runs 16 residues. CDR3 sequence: CASSIRGQGANYGYTF. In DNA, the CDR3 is TGTGCCAGTAGTATAAGGGGACAGGGGGCTAACTATGGCTACACCTTC.

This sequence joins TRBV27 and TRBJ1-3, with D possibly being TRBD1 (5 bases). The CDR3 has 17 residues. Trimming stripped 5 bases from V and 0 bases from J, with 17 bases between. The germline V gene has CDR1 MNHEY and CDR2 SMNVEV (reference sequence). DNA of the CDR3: TGTGCCAGCAGTCCCCTACGAGGGGTCGGCTCTGGAAACACCATATATTTT. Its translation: CASSPLRGVGSGNTIYF.

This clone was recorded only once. In DNA form, the CDR3 reads TGTGCCTGGGGACAGAGTAACATGAACACTGAAGCTTTCTTT. It is translated as CAWGQSNMNTEAFF. The V gene is TRBV30, the J gene TRBJ1-1; D possibly corresponds to TRBD1 (6 bases). This CDR3 spans 14 amino acids. Germline CDR1 reads GTSNPN; CDR2 reads SVGIG (reference sequence). Between the trimmed V and J ends, which lost 5 bases and 0 bases, there was a span of 13 bases.

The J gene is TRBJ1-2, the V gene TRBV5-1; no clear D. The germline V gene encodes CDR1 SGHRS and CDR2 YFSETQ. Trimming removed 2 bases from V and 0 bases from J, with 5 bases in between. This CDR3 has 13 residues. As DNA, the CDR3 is TGCGCCAGCAGCTTTGCAGCTAACTATGGCTACACCTTC. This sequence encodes CASSFAANYGYTF.

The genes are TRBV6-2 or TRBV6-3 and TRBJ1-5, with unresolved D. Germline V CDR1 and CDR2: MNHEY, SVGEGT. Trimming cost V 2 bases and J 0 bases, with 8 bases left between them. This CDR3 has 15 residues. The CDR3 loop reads CASSYGPYSNQPQHF. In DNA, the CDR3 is TGTGCCAGCAGTTACGGTCCCTATAGCAATCAGCCCCAGCATTTT.

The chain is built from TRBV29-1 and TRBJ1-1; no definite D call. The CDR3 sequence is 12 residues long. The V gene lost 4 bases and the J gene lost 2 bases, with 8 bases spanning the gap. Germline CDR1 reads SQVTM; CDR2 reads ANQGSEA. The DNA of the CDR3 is TGCAGCGTTGCGCTTCTTAACACTGAAGCTTTCTTT. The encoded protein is CSVALLNTEAFF. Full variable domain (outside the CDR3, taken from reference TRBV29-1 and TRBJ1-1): SAVISQKPSRDICQRGTSLTIQCQVDSQVTMMFWYRQQPGQSLTLIATANQGSEATYESGFVIDKFPISRPNLTFSTLTVSNMSPEDSSIYLCSVALLNTEAFFGQGTRLTVV.

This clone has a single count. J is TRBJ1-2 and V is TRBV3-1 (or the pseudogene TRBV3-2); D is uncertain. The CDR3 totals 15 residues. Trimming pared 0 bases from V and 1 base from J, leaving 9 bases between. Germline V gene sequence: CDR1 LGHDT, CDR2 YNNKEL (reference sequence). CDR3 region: CASSQDPGRNYGYTF. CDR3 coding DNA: TGTGCCAGCAGCCAAGACCCCGGTCGTAACTATGGCTACACCTTC.

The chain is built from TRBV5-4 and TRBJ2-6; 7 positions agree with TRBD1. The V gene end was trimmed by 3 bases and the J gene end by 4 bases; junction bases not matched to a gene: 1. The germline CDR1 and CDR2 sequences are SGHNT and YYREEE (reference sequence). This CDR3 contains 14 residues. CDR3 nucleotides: TGTGCCAGCAGCTCGGGACAGGGGGCCAACGTCCTGACTTTC. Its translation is CASSSGQGANVLTF.